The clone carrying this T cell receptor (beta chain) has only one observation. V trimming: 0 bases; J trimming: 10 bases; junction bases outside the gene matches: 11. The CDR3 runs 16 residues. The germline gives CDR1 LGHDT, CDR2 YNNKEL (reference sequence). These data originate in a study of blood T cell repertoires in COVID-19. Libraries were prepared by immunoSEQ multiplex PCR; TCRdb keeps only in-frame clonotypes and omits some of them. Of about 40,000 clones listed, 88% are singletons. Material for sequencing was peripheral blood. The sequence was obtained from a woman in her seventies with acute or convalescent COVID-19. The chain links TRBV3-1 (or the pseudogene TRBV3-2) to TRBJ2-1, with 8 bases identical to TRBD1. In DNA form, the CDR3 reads TGTGCCAGCAGCCAAGAAAGGACAGGGTATTTTCGAGAGCAGTTCTTC. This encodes CASSQERTGYFREQFF.